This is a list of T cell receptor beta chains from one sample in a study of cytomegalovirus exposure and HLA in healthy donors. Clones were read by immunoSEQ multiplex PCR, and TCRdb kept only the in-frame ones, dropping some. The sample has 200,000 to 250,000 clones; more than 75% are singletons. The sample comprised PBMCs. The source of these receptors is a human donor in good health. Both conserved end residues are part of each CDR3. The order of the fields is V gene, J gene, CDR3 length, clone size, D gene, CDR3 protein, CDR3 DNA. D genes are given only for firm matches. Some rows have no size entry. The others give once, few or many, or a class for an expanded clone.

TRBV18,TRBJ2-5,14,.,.,CASSPLDSQETQYF,TGTGCCAGCTCACCACTTGACAGCCAGGAGACCCAGTACTTC
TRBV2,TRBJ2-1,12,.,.,CASPPGDNEQFF,TGTGCCAGCCCACCAGGGGACAATGAGCAGTTCTTC
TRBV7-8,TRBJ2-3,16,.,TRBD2,CASSLWASGRTDTQYF,TGTGCCAGCAGCTTATGGGCTAGCGGGAGAACAGATACGCAGTATTTT
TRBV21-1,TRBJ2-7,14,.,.,CASSNSTETYEQYF,TGTGCCAGCAGCAACTCGACAGAGACCTACGAGCAGTACTTC
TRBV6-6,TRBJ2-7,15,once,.,CASRPRQEENYEQYF,TGTGCCAGCAGGCCAAGACAGGAGGAGAACTACGAGCAGTACTTC
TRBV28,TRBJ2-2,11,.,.,CASTWSGELFF,TGTGCCAGCACCTGGAGCGGGGAGCTGTTTTTT
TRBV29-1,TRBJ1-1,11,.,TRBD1,CSVKRGQEAFF,TGCAGCGTCAAAAGGGGGCAGGAAGCTTTCTTT
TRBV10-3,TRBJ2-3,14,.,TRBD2,CAILAGQNTDTQYF,TGTGCCATTTTAGCGGGACAAAACACAGATACGCAGTATTTT
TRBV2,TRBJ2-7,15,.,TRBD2,CASSEASSGSYEQYF,TGTGCCAGCAGTGAAGCCTCTAGCGGGAGCTACGAGCAGTACTTC
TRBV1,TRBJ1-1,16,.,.,CTSSPVLESLNTEAFF,TGCACCAGCAGCCCCGTTCTGGAGTCGCTGAACACTGAAGCTTTCTTT
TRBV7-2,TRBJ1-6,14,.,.,CASSLLTGFSPLHF,TGTGCCAGCAGCCTATTAACAGGGTTTTCACCCCTCCACTTT
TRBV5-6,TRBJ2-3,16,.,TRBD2,CASSFKTSGLLDTQYF,TGTGCCAGCAGCTTCAAGACTAGCGGGCTTCTCGATACGCAGTATTTT
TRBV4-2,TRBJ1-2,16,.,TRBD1,CASSLLQGGKDYGYTF,TGTGCCAGCAGCCTGTTACAGGGGGGTAAGGACTATGGCTACACCTTC
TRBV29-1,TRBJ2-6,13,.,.,CSVQYSGANVLTF,TGCAGCGTCCAGTACTCTGGGGCCAACGTCCTGACTTTC
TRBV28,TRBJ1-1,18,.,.,CASSWGSEGLPMGTEAFF,TGTGCCAGCAGTTGGGGCAGCGAGGGACTCCCAATGGGCACTGAAGCTTTCTTT
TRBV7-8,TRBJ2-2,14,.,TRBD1,CASTTGRGTGELFF,TGTGCCAGTACGACAGGGCGAGGAACCGGGGAGCTGTTTTTT
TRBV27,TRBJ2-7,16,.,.,CASSKAPGLRSYEQYF,TGTGCCAGCAGCAAAGCTCCGGGACTCCGGTCCTACGAGCAGTACTTC
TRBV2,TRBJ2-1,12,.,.,CASSAGLPEQFF,TGTGCCAGCAGTGCTGGACTCCCCGAGCAGTTCTTC
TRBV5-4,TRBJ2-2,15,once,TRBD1,CASSTGTGWPGELFF,TGTGCCAGCAGCACGGGGACAGGGTGGCCCGGGGAGCTGTTTTTT
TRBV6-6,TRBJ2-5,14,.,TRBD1,CASSGTGLLGPQYF,TGTGCCAGCAGTGGGACAGGTCTCCTGGGGCCCCAGTACTTC
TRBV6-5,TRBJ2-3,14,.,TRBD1,CASRHQGAYDTQYF,TGTGCCAGCAGACACCAGGGGGCATATGATACGCAGTATTTT
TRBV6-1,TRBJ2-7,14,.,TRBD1,CASTRDRGSYEQYF,TGTGCCAGCACCCGGGACAGGGGATCCTACGAGCAGTACTTC
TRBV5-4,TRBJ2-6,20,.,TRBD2,CASSLEGRGGGPSGANVLTF,TGTGCCAGCAGCTTGGAGGGGAGGGGTGGTGGCCCATCTGGGGCCAACGTCCTGACTTTC
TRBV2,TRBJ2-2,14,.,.,CASSQRDMAGELFF,TGTGCCAGCAGCCAGCGGGACATGGCCGGGGAGCTGTTTTTT
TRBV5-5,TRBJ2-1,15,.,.,CASSLVLVVHNEQFF,TGTGCCAGCAGCTTGGTTCTAGTTGTCCACAATGAGCAGTTCTTC
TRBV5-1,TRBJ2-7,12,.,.,CASSPGKVGQYF,TGCGCCAGCAGCCCGGGAAAGGTCGGGCAGTACTTC
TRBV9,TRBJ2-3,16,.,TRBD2,CASSARREGLSDTQYF,TGTGCCAGCAGCGCTCGGAGGGAGGGCCTTTCAGATACGCAGTATTTT
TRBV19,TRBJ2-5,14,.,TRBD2,CASRSQRGWETQYF,TGTGCCAGTAGGTCTCAGCGGGGGTGGGAGACCCAGTACTTC
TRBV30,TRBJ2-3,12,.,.,CAWSGQSSMQYF,TGTGCCTGGAGTGGACAGTCCTCGATGCAGTATTTT
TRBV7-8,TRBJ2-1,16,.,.,CASSPSRLVEYNEQFF,TGTGCCAGCAGCCCCTCGAGACTAGTGGAATACAATGAGCAGTTCTTC
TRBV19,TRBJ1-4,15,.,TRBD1,CASSSTGVGDEKLFF,TGTGCCAGTAGTAGCACAGGGGTGGGGGATGAAAAACTGTTTTTT
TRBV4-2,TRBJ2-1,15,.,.,CASSHDPGGDNEQFF,TGTGCCAGCAGCCACGACCCGGGCGGGGACAATGAGCAGTTCTTC
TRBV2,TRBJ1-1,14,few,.,CASSEVGGDTEAFF,TGTGCCAGCAGTGAGGTTGGGGGCGACACTGAAGCTTTCTTT
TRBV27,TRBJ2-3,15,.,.,CASSLLDTSTDTQYF,TGTGCCAGCAGTTTATTAGACACCAGCACAGATACGCAGTATTTT
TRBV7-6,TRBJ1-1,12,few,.,CASSSNNTEAFF,TGTGCCAGCAGCTCCAATAACACTGAAGCTTTCTTT
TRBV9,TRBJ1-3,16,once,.,CASSVQEGGYGNTIYF,TGTGCCAGCAGCGTACAGGAAGGAGGGTACGGAAACACCATATATTTT
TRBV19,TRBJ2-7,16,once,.,CASNRGPAGLRDEQYF,TGTGCCAGTAACCGAGGTCCGGCGGGACTTCGGGACGAGCAGTACTTC
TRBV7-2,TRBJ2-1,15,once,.,CASSLQWAANNEQFF,TGTGCCAGCAGCTTACAGTGGGCAGCAAACAATGAGCAGTTCTTC
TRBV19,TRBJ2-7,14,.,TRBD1,CASSGGQGTNEQYF,TGTGCCAGTAGTGGGGGACAGGGGACTAACGAGCAGTACTTC
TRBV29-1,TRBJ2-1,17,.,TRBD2,CSVEGLADARTYNEQFF,TGCAGCGTTGAAGGACTAGCGGATGCCCGAACCTACAATGAGCAGTTCTTC
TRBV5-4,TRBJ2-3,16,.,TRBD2,CASSSLAGGITDTQYF,TGTGCCAGCAGTTCTCTAGCGGGAGGGATCACAGATACGCAGTATTTT
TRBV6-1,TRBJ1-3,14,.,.,CASSPWTTGNTIYF,TGTGCCAGCAGCCCGTGGACAACTGGAAACACCATATATTTT
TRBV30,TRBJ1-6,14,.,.,CAWSQQGTNSPLHF,TGTGCCTGGTCACAACAGGGAACTAATTCACCCCTCCACTTT
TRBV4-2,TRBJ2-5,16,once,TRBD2,CASSQGIIAGGETQYF,TGTGCCAGCAGCCAAGGAATAATAGCGGGAGGAGAGACCCAGTACTTC
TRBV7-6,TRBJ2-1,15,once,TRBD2,CASSAGTSSYNEQFF,TGTGCCAGCAGCGCTGGGACTAGCAGTTACAATGAGCAGTTCTTC
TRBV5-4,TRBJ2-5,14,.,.,CASSLEAAQETQYF,TGTGCCAGCAGCTTGGAAGCGGCTCAAGAGACCCAGTACTTC
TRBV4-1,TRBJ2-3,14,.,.,CASSPADRPDTQYF,TGCGCCAGCAGCCCGGCGGATCGTCCAGATACGCAGTATTTT
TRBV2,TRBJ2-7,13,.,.,CASSEEGVSEQYF,TGTGCCAGCAGTGAGGAGGGAGTCTCCGAGCAGTACTTC
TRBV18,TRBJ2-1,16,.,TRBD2,CASSLGLAGVHNEQFF,TGTGCCAGCTCACTGGGACTAGCGGGAGTCCACAATGAGCAGTTCTTC
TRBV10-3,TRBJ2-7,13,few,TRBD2,CAISAGLAGEQYF,TGTGCCATCAGTGCGGGACTAGCGGGAGAGCAGTACTTC
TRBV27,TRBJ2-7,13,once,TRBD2,CASSFPGGSEQYF,TGTGCCAGCAGTTTTCCTGGCGGGAGCGAGCAGTACTTC
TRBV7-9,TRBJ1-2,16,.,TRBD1,CSSSPPTGHILRGYTF,TGTTCCAGCAGCCCTCCGACAGGGCACATTCTCCGGGGCTACACCTTC